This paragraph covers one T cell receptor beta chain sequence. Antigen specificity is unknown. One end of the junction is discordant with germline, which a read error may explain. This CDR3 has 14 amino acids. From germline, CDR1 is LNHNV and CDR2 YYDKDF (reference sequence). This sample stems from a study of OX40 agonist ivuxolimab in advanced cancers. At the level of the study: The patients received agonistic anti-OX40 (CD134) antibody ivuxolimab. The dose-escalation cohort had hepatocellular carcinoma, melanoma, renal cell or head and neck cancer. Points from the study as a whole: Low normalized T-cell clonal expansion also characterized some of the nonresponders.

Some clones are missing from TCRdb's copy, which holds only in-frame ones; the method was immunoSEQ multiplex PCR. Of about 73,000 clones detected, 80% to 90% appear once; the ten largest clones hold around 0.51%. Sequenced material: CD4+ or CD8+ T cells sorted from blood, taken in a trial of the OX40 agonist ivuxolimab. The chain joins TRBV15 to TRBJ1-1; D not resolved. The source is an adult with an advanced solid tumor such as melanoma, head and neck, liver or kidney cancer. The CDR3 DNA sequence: TGTGCCGCCAGCAGAGCCGGAGTTCGTGCTGAAGCTTTCTTT. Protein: CAASRAGVRAEAFF. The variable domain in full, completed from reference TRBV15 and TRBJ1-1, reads DAMVIQNPRYQVTQFGKPVTLSCSQTLNHNVMYWYQQKSSQAPKLLFHYYDKDFNNEADTPDNFQSRRPNTSFCFLDIRSPGLGDTAMYLCAASRAGVRAEAFFGQGTRLTVV.